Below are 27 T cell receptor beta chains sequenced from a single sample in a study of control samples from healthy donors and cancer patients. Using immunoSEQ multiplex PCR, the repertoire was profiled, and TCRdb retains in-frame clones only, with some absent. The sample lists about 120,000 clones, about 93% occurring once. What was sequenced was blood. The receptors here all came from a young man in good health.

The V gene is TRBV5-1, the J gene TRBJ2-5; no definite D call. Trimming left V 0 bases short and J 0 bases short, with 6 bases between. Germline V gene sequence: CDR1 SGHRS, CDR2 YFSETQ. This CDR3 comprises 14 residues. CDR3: CASSLGGNQETQYF. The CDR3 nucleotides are TGCGCCAGCAGCTTGGGAGGTAACCAAGAGACCCAGTACTTC. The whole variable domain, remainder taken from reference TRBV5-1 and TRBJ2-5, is KAGVTQTPRYLIKTRGQQVTLSCSPISGHRSVSWYQQTPGQGLQFLFEYFSETQRNKGNFPGRFSGRQFSNSRSEMNVSTLELGDSALYLCASSLGGNQETQYFGPGTRLLVL.

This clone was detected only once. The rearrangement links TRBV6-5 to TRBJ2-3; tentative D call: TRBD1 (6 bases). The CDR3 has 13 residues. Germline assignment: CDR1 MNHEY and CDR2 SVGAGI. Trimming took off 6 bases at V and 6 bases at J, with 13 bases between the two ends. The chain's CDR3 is CASSMPQGDTQYF. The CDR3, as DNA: TGTGCCAGCAGCATGCCTCAGGGGGATACGCAGTATTTT.

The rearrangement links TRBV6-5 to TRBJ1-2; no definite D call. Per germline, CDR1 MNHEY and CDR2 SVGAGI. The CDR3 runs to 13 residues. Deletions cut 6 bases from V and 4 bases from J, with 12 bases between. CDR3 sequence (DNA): TGTGCCAGCAGGACCGGGTTCTCCTATGGCTACACCTTC. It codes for CASRTGFSYGYTF.

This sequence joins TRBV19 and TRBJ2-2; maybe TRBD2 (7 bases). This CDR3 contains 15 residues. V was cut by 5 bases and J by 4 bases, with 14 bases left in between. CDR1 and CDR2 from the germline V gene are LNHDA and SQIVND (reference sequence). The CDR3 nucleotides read TGTGCCAGTAGTCGGAAGGGAGGGGGCACCGGGGAGCTGTTTTTT. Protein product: CASSRKGGGTGELFF.

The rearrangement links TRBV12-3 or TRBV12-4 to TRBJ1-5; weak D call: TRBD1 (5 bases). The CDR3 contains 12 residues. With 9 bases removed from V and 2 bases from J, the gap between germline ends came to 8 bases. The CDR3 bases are TGTGCCAGTACCAGGGGCAATCAGCCCCAGCATTTT. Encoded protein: CASTRGNQPQHF.

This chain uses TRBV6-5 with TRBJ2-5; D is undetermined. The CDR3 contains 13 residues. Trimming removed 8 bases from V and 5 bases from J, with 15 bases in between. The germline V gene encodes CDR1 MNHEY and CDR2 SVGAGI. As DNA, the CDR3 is TGTGCCAGCGGAAACCTAGTTCCCGAGACCCAGTACTTC. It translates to CASGNLVPETQYF.

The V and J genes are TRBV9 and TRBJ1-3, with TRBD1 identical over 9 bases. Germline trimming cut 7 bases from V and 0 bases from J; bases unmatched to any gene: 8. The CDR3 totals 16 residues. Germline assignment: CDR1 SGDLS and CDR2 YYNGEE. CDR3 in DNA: TGTGCCAGCGGTAAGGGGACAGGGAGCTCTGGAAACACCATATATTTT. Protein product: CASGKGTGSSGNTIYF.

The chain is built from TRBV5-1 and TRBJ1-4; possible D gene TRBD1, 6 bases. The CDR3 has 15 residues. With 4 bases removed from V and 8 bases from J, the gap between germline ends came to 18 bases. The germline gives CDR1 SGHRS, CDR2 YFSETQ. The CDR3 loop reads CASSPTGRLGEKLFF. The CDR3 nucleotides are TGCGCCAGCAGCCCCACAGGGCGTTTAGGCGAAAAACTGTTTTTT. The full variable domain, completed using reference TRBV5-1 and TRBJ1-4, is KAGVTQTPRYLIKTRGQQVTLSCSPISGHRSVSWYQQTPGQGLQFLFEYFSETQRNKGNFPGRFSGRQFSNSRSEMNVSTLELGDSALYLCASSPTGRLGEKLFFGSGTQLSVL.

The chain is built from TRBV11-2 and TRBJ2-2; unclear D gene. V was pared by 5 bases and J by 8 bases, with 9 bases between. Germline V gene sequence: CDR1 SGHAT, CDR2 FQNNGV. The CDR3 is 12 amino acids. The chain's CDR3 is CASSTNGGELFF. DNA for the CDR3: TGTGCCAGCAGCACTAATGGAGGGGAGCTGTTTTTT.

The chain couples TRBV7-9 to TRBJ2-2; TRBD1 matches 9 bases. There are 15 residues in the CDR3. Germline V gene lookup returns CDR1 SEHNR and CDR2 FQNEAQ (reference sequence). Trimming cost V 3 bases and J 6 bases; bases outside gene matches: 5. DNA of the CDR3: TGTGCCAGCAGCTTCGGACAGGGGTTATCCGGGGAGCTGTTTTTT. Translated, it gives CASSFGQGLSGELFF.

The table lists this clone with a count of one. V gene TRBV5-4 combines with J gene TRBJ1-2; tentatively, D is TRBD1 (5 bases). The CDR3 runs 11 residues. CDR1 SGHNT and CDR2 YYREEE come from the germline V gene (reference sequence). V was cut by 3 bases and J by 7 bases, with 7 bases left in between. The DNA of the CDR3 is TGTGCCAGCAGCTCAACAGGTGGCTACACCTTC. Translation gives CASSSTGGYTF.

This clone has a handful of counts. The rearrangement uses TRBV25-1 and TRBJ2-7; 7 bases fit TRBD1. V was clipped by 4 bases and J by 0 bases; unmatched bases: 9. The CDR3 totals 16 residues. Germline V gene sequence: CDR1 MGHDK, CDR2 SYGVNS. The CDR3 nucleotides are TGTGCCAGCAGTGGTCAAGGGACAGCCAGCTCCTACGAGCAGTACTTC. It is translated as CASSGQGTASSYEQYF.

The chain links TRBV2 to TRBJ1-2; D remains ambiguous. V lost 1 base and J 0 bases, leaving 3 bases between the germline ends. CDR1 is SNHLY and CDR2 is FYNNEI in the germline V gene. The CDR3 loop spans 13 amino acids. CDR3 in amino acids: CASSEGPNYGYTF. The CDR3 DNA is TGTGCCAGCAGTGAAGGACCTAACTATGGCTACACCTTC.

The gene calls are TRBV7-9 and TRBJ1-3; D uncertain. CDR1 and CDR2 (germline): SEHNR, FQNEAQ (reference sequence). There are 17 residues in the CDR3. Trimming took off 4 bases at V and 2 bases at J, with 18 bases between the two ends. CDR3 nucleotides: TGTGCCAGCAGCTCCCTCATCGGGCGAGAGGCTGGAAACACCATATATTTT. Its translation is CASSSLIGREAGNTIYF.

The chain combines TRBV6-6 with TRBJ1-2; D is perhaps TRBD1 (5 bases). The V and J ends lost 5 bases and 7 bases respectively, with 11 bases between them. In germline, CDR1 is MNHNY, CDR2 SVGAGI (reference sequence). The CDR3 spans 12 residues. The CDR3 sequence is CASSPTATGYTF. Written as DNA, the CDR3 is TGTGCCAGCAGTCCGACAGCAACTGGCTACACCTTC.

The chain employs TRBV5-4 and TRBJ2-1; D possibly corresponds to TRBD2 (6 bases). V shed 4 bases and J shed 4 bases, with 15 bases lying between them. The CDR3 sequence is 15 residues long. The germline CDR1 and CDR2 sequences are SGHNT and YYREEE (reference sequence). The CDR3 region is CASSPRGSGYNEQFF. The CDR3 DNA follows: TGTGCCAGCAGCCCTCGGGGTAGCGGATACAATGAGCAGTTCTTC.

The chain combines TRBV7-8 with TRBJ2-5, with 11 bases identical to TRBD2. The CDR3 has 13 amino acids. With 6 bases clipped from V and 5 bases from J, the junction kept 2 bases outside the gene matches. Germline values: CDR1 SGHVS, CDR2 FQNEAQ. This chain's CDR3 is CASRTSGAETQYF. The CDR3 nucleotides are TGTGCCAGCAGGACTAGCGGGGCCGAGACCCAGTACTTC.

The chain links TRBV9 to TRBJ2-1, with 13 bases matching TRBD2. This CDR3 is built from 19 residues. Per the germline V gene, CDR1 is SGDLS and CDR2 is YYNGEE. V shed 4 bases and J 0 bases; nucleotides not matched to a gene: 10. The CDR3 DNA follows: TGTGCCAGCAGCCCCAGTGGGACTAGCGGGACGAGCTCCTACAATGAGCAGTTCTTC. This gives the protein CASSPSGTSGTSSYNEQFF.

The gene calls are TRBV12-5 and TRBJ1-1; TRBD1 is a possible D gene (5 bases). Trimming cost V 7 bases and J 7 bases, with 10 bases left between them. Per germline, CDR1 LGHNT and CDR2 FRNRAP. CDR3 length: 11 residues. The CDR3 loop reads CASVRDSEAFF. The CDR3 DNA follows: TGTGCTAGTGTTAGAGACAGTGAAGCTTTCTTT. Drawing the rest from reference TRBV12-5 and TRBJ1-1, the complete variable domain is DARVTQTPRHKVTEMGQEVTMRCQPILGHNTVFWYRQTMMQGLELLAYFRNRAPLDDSGMPKDRFSAEMPDATLATLKIQPSEPRDSAVYFCASVRDSEAFFGQGTRLTVV.

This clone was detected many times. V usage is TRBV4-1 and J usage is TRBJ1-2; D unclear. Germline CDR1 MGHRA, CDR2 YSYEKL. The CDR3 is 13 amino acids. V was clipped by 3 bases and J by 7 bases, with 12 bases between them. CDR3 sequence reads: CASSHNGNTGYTF. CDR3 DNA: TGCGCCAGCAGCCATAACGGGAATACTGGCTACACCTTC.

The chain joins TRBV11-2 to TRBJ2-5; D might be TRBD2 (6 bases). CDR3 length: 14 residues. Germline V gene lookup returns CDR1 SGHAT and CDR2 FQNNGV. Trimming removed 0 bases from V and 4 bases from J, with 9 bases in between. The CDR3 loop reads CASSLDTGVETQYF. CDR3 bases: TGTGCCAGCAGCTTAGATACGGGAGTAGAGACCCAGTACTTC.

CDR3 in DNA: TGTGCCAGTAGTATAAGGGTGGACAGGGACACTGAAGCTTTCTTT. It specifies CASSIRVDRDTEAFF. The rearrangement links TRBV19 to TRBJ1-1; TRBD1 matches 8 bases. Germline loops: CDR1 LNHDA, CDR2 SQIVND (reference sequence). This CDR3 contains 15 residues. With V trimmed by 2 bases and J by 3 bases, 5 bases remained unmatched.

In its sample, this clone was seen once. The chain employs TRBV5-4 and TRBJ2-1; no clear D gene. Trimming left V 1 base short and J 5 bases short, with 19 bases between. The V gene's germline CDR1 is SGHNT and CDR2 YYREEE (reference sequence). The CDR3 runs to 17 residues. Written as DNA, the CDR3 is TGTGCCAGCAGCTTGTCAGTTTTGGGTGAGGCCAACAATGAGCAGTTCTTC. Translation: CASSLSVLGEANNEQFF.

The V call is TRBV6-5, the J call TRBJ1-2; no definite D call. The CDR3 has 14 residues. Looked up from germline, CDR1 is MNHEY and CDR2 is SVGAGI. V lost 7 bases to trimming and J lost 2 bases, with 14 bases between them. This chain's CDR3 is CASTPVRTNYGYTF. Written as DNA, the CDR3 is TGTGCCAGCACCCCAGTTAGAACAAACTATGGCTACACCTTC.

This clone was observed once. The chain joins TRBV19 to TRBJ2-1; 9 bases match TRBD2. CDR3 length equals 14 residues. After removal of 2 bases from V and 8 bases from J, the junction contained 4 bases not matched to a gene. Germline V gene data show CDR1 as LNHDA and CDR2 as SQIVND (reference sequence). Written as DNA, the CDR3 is TGTGCCAGTAGTATACTAGCGGGGATCGATGAGCAGTTCTTC. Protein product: CASSILAGIDEQFF.

CDR3 region: CASSVASGGLTQETQYF. The CDR3 DNA reads TGTGCCAGCAGTGTGGCTAGCGGGGGGTTAACGCAAGAGACCCAGTACTTC. This chain uses TRBV2 with TRBJ2-5; 11 positions match TRBD2. Germline lookup yields CDR1 SNHLY and CDR2 FYNNEI. The CDR3 covers 17 residues. With V trimmed by 4 bases and J by 2 bases, 9 bases remained unmatched.

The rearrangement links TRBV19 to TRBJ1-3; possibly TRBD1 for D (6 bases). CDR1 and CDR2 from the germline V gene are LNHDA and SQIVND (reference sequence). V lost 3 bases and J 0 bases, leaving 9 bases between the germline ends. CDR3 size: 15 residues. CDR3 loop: CASSIGQLSGNTIYF. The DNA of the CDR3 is TGTGCCAGTAGTATCGGACAGCTCTCTGGAAACACCATATATTTT.